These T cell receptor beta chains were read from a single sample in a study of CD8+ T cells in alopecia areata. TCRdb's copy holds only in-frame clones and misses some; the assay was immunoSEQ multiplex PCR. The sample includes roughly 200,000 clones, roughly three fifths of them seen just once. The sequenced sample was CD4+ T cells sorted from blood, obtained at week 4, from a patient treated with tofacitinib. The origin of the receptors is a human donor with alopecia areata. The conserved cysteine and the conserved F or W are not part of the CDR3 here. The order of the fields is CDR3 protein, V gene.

ATQARANTEAF TRBV27
SVDDTPGNTEAF TRBV29-1
ASSGSRGSGNTEAF TRBV2
ASSPRGGTNIQY TRBV9
ASSGLAGETQY TRBV7-2
SQGGYADTQY TRBV29-1
SVVRGGEDTQY TRBV29-1
ASSLGGAGANVLT TRBV28
ASSSNGGAGASETQY TRBV7-6
ASDPFGYT TRBV7-3
ASTRYNEQF TRBV7-9
SVLVEVLYNEQF TRBV29-1
ASSFRLAGSGDTQY TRBV5-6
ASSRQSLAKNIQY TRBV6-5
ASSKDRGGDEQY TRBV27
ASSSNDKAYGYT TRBV7-9
ASSQDHVAGSAQPQH TRBV4-3
ASSEIRGEHNEQF TRBV2
AISELSGGNGGELF TRBV10-3